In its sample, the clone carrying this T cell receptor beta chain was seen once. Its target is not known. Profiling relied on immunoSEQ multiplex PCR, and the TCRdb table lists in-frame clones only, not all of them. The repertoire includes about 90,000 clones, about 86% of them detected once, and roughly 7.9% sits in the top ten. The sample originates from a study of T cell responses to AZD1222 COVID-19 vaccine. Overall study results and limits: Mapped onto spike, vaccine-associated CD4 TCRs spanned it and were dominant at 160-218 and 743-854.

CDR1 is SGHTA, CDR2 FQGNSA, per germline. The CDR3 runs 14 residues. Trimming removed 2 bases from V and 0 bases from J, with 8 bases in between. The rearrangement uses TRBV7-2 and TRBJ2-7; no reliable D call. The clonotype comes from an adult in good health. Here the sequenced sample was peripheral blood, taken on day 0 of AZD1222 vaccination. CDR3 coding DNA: TGTGCCAGCAGCTTACACCCTAGCTCCTACGAGCAGTACTTC. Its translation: CASSLHPSSYEQYF.